This T cell receptor (beta chain) came from a study of OX40 agonist ivuxolimab in advanced cancers. The wider study: The group had a mean age of around 60 years, ranged from about 20 to 79, and was roughly 80% male.

Blood sampling was done at baseline, cycle 4 day 1, and cycle 7 day 1. Generated by immunoSEQ multiplex PCR, the TCRdb table keeps only in-frame clones and is missing some. The sample records about 61,000 clones, 70% to 90% being singletons. The V and J ends lost 5 bases and 3 bases, in that order; junction bases with no gene match: 8. Germline CDR1 reads SGDLS; CDR2 reads YYNGEE. The CDR3 consists of 16 residues. The chain carries TRBV9 and TRBJ2-3; the match to TRBD2 covers 11 bases. The sequences come from CD4+ or CD8+ T cells sorted from blood, collected in a trial of the OX40 agonist ivuxolimab. This sequence was found in an adult with an advanced solid tumor such as melanoma, head and neck, liver or kidney cancer. The chain's CDR3 is CASSSLAGGPTDTQYF. DNA for the CDR3: TGTGCCAGCAGTAGTTTAGCGGGGGGGCCGACAGATACGCAGTATTTT. Variable domain in full (rest from reference TRBV9 and TRBJ2-3): DSGVTQTPKHLITATGQRVTLRCSPRSGDLSVYWYQQSLDQGLQFLIQYYNGEERAKGNILERFSAQQFPDLHSELNLSSLELGDSALYFCASSSLAGGPTDTQYFGPGTRLTVL.